This TCR beta chain was profiled in a study of Ad26.COV2.S vaccination and SARS-CoV-2 variants. The CDR3 contains 15 residues. Trimming removed 4 bases from V and 7 bases from J; junction bases left unmatched: 10. Germline values: CDR1 KGHSH, CDR2 LQKENI. Stated treatment: roughly 19 received Ad26.COV2.S at low or high dose, single or two shots; several received placebo; per-sample allocation not given. Following the first vaccine or placebo injection, samples were taken on day 63. The method was immunoSEQ multiplex PCR; TCRdb's version includes in-frame clones alone and lacks a portion of them. The table lists about 480,000 clones, roughly 87% of them singletons.

The rearrangement links TRBV18 to TRBJ1-5; 7 bases map to TRBD1. The TCR sequence derives from a person aged 18 to 59 who received the Ad26.COV2.S COVID-19 vaccine or a placebo. The input for sequencing was peripheral blood, taken in a trial of Ad26.COV2.S vaccine versus placebo. CDR3 sequence reads: CASSQMTGREQPQHF. The CDR3 nucleotides are TGTGCCAGCTCACAAATGACAGGGCGGGAGCAGCCCCAGCATTTT.